This TCR beta chain was sequenced during a study of blood T cell repertoires in COVID-19. Study-wide background: Italy, Spain and the United States were the sources of the convalescent and acute COVID-19 samples. From T cells, B-cell-depleted T cells, or PBMCs came the material, which was cDNA or gDNA.

In the original processing: Amplification with reference gene primers provided the estimates of nucleated cell counts. Libraries were prepared by immunoSEQ multiplex PCR; TCRdb keeps only in-frame clonotypes and omits some of them. D and trimming come from the DNA, and the V and J calls and clone size come from that table. The data contain some 150,000 clones, approximately 84% of them singletons. The V end was cut by 3 bases, the J end by 8 bases, with 7 bases between. CDR1 is MNHNS and CDR2 is SASEGT in the germline V gene. This CDR3 is built from 12 residues. About this clone itself: In the same sample, other DNA sequences code for this CDR3.

This receptor was identified in a man between 40 and 49 years old with acute or convalescent COVID-19. Sequenced: peripheral blood. The rearrangement joins TRBV6-1 to TRBJ1-4; a weak D match, TRBD1 (6 bases). This CDR3 is CASSDRGEKLFF. The CDR3 DNA sequence: TGTGCCAGCAGTGACAGGGGAGAAAAACTGTTTTTT.